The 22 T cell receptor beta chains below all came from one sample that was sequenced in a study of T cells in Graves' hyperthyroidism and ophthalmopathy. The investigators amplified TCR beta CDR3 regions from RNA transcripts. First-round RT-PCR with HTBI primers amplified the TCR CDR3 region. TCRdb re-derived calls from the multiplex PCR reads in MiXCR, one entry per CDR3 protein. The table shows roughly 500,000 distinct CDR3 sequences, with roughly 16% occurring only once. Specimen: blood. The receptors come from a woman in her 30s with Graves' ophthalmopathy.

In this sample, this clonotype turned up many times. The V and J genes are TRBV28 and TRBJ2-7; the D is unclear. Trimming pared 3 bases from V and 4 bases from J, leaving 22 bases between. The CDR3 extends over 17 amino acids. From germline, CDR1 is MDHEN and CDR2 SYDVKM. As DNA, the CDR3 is TGTGCCAGCAGTTTTTACCCTGTTTTAGCAGAGCCTTACGAGCAGTACTTC. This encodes CASSFYPVLAEPYEQYF.

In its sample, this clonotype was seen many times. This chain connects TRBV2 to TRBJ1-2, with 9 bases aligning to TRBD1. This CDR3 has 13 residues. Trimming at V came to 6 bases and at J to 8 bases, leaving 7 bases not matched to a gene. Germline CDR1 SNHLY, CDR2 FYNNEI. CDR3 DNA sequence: TGTGCCAGCAGGGGACAGGGCAGGGGAGGCTACACCTTC. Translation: CASRGQGRGGYTF.

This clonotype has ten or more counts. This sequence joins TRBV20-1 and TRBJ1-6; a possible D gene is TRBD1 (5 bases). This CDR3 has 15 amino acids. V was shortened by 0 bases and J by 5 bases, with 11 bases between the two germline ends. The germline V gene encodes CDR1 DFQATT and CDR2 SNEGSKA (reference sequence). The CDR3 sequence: CSARDDQGHNSPLHF. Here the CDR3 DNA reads TGCAGTGCTAGAGATGATCAGGGTCATAATTCACCCCTCCACTTT.

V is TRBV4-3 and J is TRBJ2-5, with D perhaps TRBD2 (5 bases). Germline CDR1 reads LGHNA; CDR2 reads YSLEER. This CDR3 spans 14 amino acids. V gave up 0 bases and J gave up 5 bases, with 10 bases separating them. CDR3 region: CASSQDPGMETQYF. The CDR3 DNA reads TGCGCCAGCAGCCAAGATCCGGGAATGGAGACCCAGTACTTC.

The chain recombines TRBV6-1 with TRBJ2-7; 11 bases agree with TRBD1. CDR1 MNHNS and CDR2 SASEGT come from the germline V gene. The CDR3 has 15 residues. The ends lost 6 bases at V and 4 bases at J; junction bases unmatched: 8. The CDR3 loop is CASRTGQGAKYEQYF. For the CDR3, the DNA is TGTGCCAGCAGAACCGGACAGGGGGCTAAGTACGAGCAGTACTTC.

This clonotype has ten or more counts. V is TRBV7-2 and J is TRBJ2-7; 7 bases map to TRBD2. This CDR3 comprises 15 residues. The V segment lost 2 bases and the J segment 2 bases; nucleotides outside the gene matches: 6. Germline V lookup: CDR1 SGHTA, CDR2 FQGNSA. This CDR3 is CASSLSRGSAYEQYF. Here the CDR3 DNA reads TGTGCCAGCAGCTTATCGCGGGGGTCCGCCTACGAGCAGTACTTC. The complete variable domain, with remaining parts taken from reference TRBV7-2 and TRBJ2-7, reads GAGVSQSPSNKVTEKGKDVELRCDPISGHTALYWYRQSLGQGLEFLIYFQGNSAPDKSGLPSDRFSAERTGGSVSTLTIQRTQQEDSAVYLCASSLSRGSAYEQYFGPGTRLTVT.

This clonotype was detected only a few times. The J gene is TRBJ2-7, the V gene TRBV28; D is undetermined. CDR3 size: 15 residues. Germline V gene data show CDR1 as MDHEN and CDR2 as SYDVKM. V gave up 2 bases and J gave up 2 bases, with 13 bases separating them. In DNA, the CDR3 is TGTGCCAGCAGTTTAAGCGCGGCTGCAACCTACGAGCAGTACTTC. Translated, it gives CASSLSAAATYEQYF.

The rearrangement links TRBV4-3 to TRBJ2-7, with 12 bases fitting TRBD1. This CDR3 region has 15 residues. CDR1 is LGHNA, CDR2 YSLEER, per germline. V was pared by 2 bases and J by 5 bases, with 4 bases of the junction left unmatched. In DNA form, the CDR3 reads TGCGCCAGCAGCCAATATGGGACAGGGGGCGACGAGCAGTACTTC. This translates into CASSQYGTGGDEQYF.

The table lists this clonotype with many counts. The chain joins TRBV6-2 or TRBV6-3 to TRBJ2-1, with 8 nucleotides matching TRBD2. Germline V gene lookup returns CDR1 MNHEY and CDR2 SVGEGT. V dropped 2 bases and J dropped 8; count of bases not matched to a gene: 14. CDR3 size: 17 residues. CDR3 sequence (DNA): TGTGCCAGCAGTTACATTTTTCGGGAGGGCCCTCGGTATGAGCAGTTCTTC. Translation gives CASSYIFREGPRYEQFF.

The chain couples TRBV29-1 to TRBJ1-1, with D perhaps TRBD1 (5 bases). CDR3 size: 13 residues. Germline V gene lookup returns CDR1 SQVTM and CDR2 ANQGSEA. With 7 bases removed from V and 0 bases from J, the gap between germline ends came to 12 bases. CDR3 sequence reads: CSGGVGLNTEAFF. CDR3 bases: TGCAGCGGGGGGGTCGGATTGAACACTGAAGCTTTCTTT.

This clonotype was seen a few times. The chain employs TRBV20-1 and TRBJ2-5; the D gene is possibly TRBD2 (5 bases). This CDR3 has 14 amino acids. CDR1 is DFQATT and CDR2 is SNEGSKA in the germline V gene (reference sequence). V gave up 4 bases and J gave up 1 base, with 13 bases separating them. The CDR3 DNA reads TGCAGTGCTATATCGGCTGGGAGCCAAGAGACCCAGTACTTC. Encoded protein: CSAISAGSQETQYF.

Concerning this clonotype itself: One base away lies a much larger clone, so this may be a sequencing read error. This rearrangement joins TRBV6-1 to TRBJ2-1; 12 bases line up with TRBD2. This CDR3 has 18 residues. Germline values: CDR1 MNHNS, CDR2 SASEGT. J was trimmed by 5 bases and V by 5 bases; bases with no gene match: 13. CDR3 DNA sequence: TGTGCCAGCAGTCTCACTAGCGGGAGGATCAAGAGGGACAATGAGCAGTTCTTC. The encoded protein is CASSLTSGRIKRDNEQFF.

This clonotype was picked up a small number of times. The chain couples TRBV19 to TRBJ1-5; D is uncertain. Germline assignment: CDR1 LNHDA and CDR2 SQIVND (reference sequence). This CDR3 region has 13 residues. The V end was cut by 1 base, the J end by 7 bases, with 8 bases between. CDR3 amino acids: CASSIVFGQPQHF. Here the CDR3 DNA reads TGTGCCAGTAGTATAGTGTTCGGCCAGCCCCAGCATTTT.

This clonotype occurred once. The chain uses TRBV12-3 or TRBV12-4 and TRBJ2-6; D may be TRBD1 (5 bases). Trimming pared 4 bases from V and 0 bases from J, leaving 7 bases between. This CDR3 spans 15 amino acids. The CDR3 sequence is CASSSTVSGANVLTF. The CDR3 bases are TGTGCCAGCAGTTCGACAGTCTCTGGGGCCAACGTCCTGACTTTC.

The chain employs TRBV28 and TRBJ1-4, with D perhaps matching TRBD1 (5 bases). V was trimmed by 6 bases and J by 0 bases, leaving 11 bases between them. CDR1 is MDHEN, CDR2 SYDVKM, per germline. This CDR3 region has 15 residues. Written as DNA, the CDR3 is TGTGCCAGCAGCCAACAGGTTACAACTAATGAAAAACTGTTTTTT. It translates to CASSQQVTTNEKLFF.

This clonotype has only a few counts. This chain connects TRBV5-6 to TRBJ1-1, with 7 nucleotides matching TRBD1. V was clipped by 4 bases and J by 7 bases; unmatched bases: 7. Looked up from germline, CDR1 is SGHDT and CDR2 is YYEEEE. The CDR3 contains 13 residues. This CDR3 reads CASSPGQEFEAFF. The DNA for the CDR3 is TGTGCCAGCAGCCCAGGACAGGAATTTGAAGCTTTCTTT. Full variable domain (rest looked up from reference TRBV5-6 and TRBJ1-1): DAGVTQSPTHLIKTRGQQVTLRCSPKSGHDTVSWYQQALGQGPQFIFQYYEEEERQRGNFPDRFSGHQFPNYSSELNVNALLLGDSALYLCASSPGQEFEAFFGQGTRLTVV.

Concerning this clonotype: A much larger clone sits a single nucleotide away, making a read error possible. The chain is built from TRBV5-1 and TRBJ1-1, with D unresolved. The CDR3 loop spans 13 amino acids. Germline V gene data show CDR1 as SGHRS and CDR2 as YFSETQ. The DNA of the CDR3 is TGCGCCAGCAAAGGACCGATGAACAGTGAAGCTTTCTTT. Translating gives CASKGPMNSEAFF.

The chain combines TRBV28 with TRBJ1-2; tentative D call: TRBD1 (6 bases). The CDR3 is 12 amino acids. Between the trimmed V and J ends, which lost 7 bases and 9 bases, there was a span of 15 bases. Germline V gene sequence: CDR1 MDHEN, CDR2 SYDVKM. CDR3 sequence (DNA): TGTGCCAGCAACACCCGGGGGGGCAGCTACACCTTC. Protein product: CASNTRGGSYTF.

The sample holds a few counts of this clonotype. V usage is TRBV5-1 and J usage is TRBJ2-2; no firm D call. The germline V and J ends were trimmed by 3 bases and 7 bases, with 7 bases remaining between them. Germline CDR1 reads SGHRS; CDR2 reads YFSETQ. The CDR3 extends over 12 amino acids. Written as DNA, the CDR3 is TGCGCCAGCAGCTCCGTTAACGGGGAGCTGTTTTTT. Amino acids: CASSSVNGELFF.

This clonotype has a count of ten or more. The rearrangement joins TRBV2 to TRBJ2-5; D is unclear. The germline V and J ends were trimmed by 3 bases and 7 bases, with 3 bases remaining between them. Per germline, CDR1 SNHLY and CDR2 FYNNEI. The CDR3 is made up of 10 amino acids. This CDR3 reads CASSDWTQYF. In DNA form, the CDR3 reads TGTGCCAGCAGTGACTGGACCCAGTACTTC.

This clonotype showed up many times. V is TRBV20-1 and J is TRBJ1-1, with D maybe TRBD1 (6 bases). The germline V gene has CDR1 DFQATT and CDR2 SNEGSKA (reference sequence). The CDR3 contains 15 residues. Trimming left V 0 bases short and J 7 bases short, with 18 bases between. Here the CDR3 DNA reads TGCAGTGCTAGAGATACCAGGACCGGACAGCTTGAAGCTTTCTTT. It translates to CSARDTRTGQLEAFF.

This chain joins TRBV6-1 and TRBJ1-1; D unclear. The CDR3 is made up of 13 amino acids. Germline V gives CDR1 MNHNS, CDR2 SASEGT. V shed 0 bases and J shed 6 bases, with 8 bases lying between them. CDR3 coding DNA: TGTGCCAGCAGTGAAGCGTCGGACTCTGAAGCTTTCTTT. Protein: CASSEASDSEAFF.